Listed here are 12 T cell receptor beta chains from one sample, sequenced in a study of PD-1 blockade in classical Hodgkin lymphoma. Libraries were prepared by immunoSEQ multiplex PCR; TCRdb keeps only in-frame clonotypes and omits some of them. The sample lists roughly 92,000 clones; roughly 92% were seen once. Relapse after autologous stem cell transplantation occurred in every patient, and brentuximab vedotin exposure varied. Here the sequenced sample was peripheral blood mononuclear cells (PBMCs), taken at baseline. Every receptor here comes from a human donor with classical Hodgkin lymphoma.

The gene calls are TRBV28 and TRBJ2-7; 9 nucleotides match TRBD2. V shed 1 base and J 2 bases; nucleotides not matched to a gene: 3. The V gene's germline CDR1 is MDHEN and CDR2 SYDVKM. The CDR3 covers 15 residues. CDR3 sequence: CASSLFGGRAYEQYF. CDR3 sequence (DNA): TGTGCCAGCAGTTTATTCGGCGGGAGGGCCTACGAGCAGTACTTC.

The gene calls are TRBV28 and TRBJ2-5, with a possible D match to TRBD2 (6 bases). Trimming shortened V by 5 bases and J by 5 bases, and 12 bases separated the two germline ends. Germline CDR1 and CDR2: MDHEN and SYDVKM. The CDR3 sequence is 13 residues long. DNA for the CDR3: TGTGCCAGCAGTACTGGTCGGGGGGAGACCCAGTACTTC. Protein product: CASSTGRGETQYF.

The gene calls are TRBV13 and TRBJ2-2; D remains unclear. This CDR3 has 13 residues. With 7 bases removed from V and 2 bases from J, the gap between germline ends came to 8 bases. The V gene's germline CDR1 is PRHDT and CDR2 FYEKMQ (reference sequence). CDR3 nucleotides: TGTGCCAGCACTCCATTCAACACCGGGGAGCTGTTTTTT. Amino acids: CASTPFNTGELFF.

This rearrangement joins TRBV6-6 to TRBJ1-2; no definite D call. CDR1 and CDR2 (germline): MNHNY, SVGAGI (reference sequence). V was cut by 2 bases and J by 0 bases, with 13 bases left in between. This CDR3 contains 16 residues. CDR3 sequence: CASSYTAIGANYGYTF. The CDR3 DNA follows: TGTGCCAGCAGTTACACCGCTATTGGAGCTAACTATGGCTACACCTTC.

V and J are TRBV25-1 and TRBJ1-4; D possibly corresponds to TRBD1 (6 bases). Germline assignment: CDR1 MGHDK and CDR2 SYGVNS. Trimming took off 4 bases at V and 15 bases at J, with 21 bases between the two ends. The length of the CDR3 is 14 residues. The CDR3 spells CASSGTGYPYSVFF. The CDR3 region has the DNA TGTGCCAGCAGTGGCACAGGGTATCCCTATTCGGTGTTTTTT.

The gene calls are TRBV5-4 and TRBJ2-4, with 7 bases lining up with TRBD1. The CDR3 has 13 amino acids. V shed 4 bases, J shed 7 bases, and the junction held 5 bases outside the gene matches. CDR1 is SGHNT, CDR2 YYREEE, per germline (reference sequence). For the CDR3, the DNA is TGTGCCAGCAGCGCAGACAGGGTGAACATTCAGTACTTC. Its translation: CASSADRVNIQYF.

The V gene is TRBV11-2, the J gene TRBJ2-1; tentatively, D is TRBD2 (7 bases). Germline values: CDR1 SGHAT, CDR2 FQNNGV. Trimming took off 5 bases at V and 8 bases at J, with 13 bases between the two ends. The CDR3 runs 13 residues. The CDR3 nucleotides read TGTGCCAGCAGCCCCCCGGGGGGCCATGAGCAGTTCTTC. Translation: CASSPPGGHEQFF.

The CDR3 DNA reads TGTGCCAGCAGCCAAGAGACTAGCGGGATTCGAGAGACCCAGTACTTC. This translates into CASSQETSGIRETQYF. V gene TRBV4-2 combines with J gene TRBJ2-5; 11 bases match TRBD2. The CDR3 totals 16 residues. The trim removed 0 bases at V and 4 bases at J, leaving 4 bases unmatched. Germline V CDR1 and CDR2: LGHNA, YNFKEQ.

The chain combines TRBV27 with TRBJ1-1; D might be TRBD1 (5 bases). The CDR3 is made up of 13 amino acids. Germline V gene data show CDR1 as MNHEY and CDR2 as SMNVEV (reference sequence). Trimming cost V 2 bases and J 8 bases, with 12 bases left between them. The CDR3 DNA reads as TGTGCCAGCAGTTTAATCCAGGGAAGCGAAGCTTTCTTT. Encoded protein: CASSLIQGSEAFF.

The genes are TRBV11-2 and TRBJ2-1, with no clear D. The V end was cut by 1 base, the J end by 6 bases, with 10 bases between. Germline loops: CDR1 SGHAT, CDR2 FQNNGV. This CDR3 contains 14 residues. The CDR3 sequence is CASSLGAAANEQFF. Here the CDR3 DNA reads TGTGCCAGCAGCTTAGGGGCGGCGGCCAATGAGCAGTTCTTC.

V and J are TRBV30 and TRBJ1-3; 9 nucleotides agree with TRBD1. The V segment lost 2 bases and the J segment 4 bases; nucleotides outside the gene matches: 6. CDR1 and CDR2 (germline): GTSNPN, SVGIG (reference sequence). CDR3 length: 15 amino acids. CDR3 sequence (DNA): TGTGCCTGGAGTCCGGACAGGGGAGGAGGAAACACCATATATTTT. Protein product: CAWSPDRGGGNTIYF.

This rearrangement joins TRBV5-1 to TRBJ2-1; 12 nucleotides agree with TRBD2. Trimming took 4 bases from V and 5 from J; bases not matched to a gene: 7. The germline gives CDR1 SGHRS, CDR2 YFSETQ. The CDR3 extends over 16 amino acids. Here the CDR3 DNA reads TGCGCCAGCAGCCGCACGACTAGCGGGGGAAACAATGAGCAGTTCTTC. It codes for CASSRTTSGGNNEQFF.